These 32 T cell receptor beta chains were sequenced from one sample in a study of blood T cells in healthy people across ages. The second PCR ran roughly 7 to 12 cycles with a sample-barcoded 5' primer and J-beta primers. TCRdb re-analysed the 5' RACE reads in MiXCR, keeping a single row per CDR3 protein. The repertoire includes about 800,000 distinct CDR3 sequences, approximately 25% of them detected once, and roughly 3.8% sits in the top ten. These data were likewise used in another study, on T cells of mothers and their children.

The sample comprised blood. These receptors were obtained from a boy between 10 and 17 years old in good health.

As for this clonotype: A read error may produce the germline difference seen at one junction end. The V call is TRBV29-1, the J call TRBJ2-5, with 7 bases matching TRBD1. Germline assignment: CDR1 SQVTM and CDR2 ANQGSEA. The CDR3 length is 15 residues. The chain's CDR3 is CSVEGTTGSRETQCF. The CDR3 nucleotides are TGCAGCGTTGAAGGGACGACAGGGTCTCGAGAGACCCAGTGCTTC.

V gene TRBV28 combines with J gene TRBJ2-1; maybe TRBD1 (5 bases). Germline V gives CDR1 MDHEN, CDR2 SYDVKM. Between the trimmed V and J ends, which lost 7 bases and 0 bases, there was a span of 13 bases. CDR3 length: 15 amino acids. The CDR3 DNA is TGTGCCAGCATGGGGCCGGCCCGCTCCTACAATGAGCAGTTCTTC. Translating it yields CASMGPARSYNEQFF.

The rearrangement uses TRBV5-1 and TRBJ2-3; D is perhaps TRBD2 (6 bases). The CDR3 is made up of 17 amino acids. Germline loops: CDR1 SGHRS, CDR2 YFSETQ. V lost 5 bases and J lost 4, with 23 bases in between. CDR3 in amino acids: CASSNPGLKNGADTQYF. As DNA, the CDR3 is TGCGCCAGCAGTAATCCGGGACTCAAGAACGGGGCAGATACGCAGTATTTT.

This clonotype was picked up one time. This chain joins TRBV27 and TRBJ2-1; maybe TRBD1 (6 bases). The tail of the sequence fits TRBJ2-5 better, so the J call may be wrong. The CDR3 covers 15 residues. From germline, CDR1 is MNHEY and CDR2 SMNVEV (reference sequence). In DNA form, the CDR3 reads TGTGCCAGCAGTACCTGGACGGTTAGGGGGGAGACCCAGTACTTC. Protein: CASSTWTVRGETQYF.

The rearrangement joins TRBV9 to TRBJ2-5; D is undetermined. This CDR3 comprises 14 residues. V was cut by 1 base and J by 2 bases, with 9 bases left in between. From germline, CDR1 is SGDLS and CDR2 YYNGEE. CDR3 nucleotide sequence: TGTGCCAGCAGCGTATTTGGGTTTCAAGAGACCCAGTACTTC. This codes for CASSVFGFQETQYF.

The gene calls are TRBV25-1 and TRBJ1-2; the D gene is possibly TRBD1 (5 bases). Germline V gene lookup returns CDR1 MGHDK and CDR2 SYGVNS. V lost 4 bases and J lost 8, with 11 bases in between. The CDR3 contains 12 residues. CDR3 sequence (DNA): TGTGCCAGCAGTGCCCAGGGAATCGGCTACACCTTC. Its translation: CASSAQGIGYTF.

This rearrangement joins TRBV18 to TRBJ2-5; 11 bases fit TRBD2. Per the germline V gene, CDR1 is KGHSH and CDR2 is LQKENI. The ends lost 3 bases at V and 5 bases at J; junction bases unmatched: 2. This CDR3 is built from 14 residues. CDR3 loop: CASSPLAGGETQYF. In nucleotides, the CDR3 is TGTGCCAGCTCACCCCTAGCGGGGGGTGAGACCCAGTACTTC.

This chain joins TRBV18 and TRBJ1-2; D perhaps matches TRBD1 (6 bases). V shed 3 bases and J shed 11 bases, with 13 bases lying between them. The germline CDR1 and CDR2 sequences are KGHSH and LQKENI. The CDR3 covers 12 residues. The DNA for the CDR3 is TGTGCCAGCTCACCGGCGACAGGAGGTTACACCTTC. Its protein product is CASSPATGGYTF.

CDR3 sequence: CASNSAGTGFYEQFF. CDR3 DNA: TGTGCCAGCAACTCAGCCGGGACAGGGTTTTATGAGCAGTTCTTC. V and J are TRBV25-1 and TRBJ2-1, with 9 bases fitting TRBD1. Germline V gene lookup returns CDR1 MGHDK and CDR2 SYGVNS. J lost 8 bases, V lost 7 bases, and 12 bases had no gene match. There are 15 residues in the CDR3.

This clonotype was found a few times. This chain links TRBV4-3 with TRBJ2-5; D might be TRBD2 (6 bases). Trimming left V 3 bases short and J 2 bases short, with 22 bases between. The CDR3 loop spans 18 amino acids. CDR1 LGHNA and CDR2 YSLEER come from the germline V gene. The CDR3, as DNA: TGCGCCAGCAGCCAGGATCCTAGTCAGCGGGCGATACAAGAGACCCAGTACTTC. Protein: CASSQDPSQRAIQETQYF.

This clonotype was seen a few times. The V gene is TRBV20-1, the J gene TRBJ1-1; 11 nucleotides align to TRBD1. V lost 1 base to trimming and J lost 8 bases; unmatched junction nucleotides: 6. The CDR3 contains 14 residues. Germline-derived CDR1 and CDR2 are DFQATT and SNEGSKA (reference sequence). The CDR3 is CSARARTGGEEAFF. DNA for the CDR3: TGCAGTGCTAGAGCAAGGACAGGGGGCGAGGAAGCTTTCTTT.

The J gene is TRBJ2-7, the V gene TRBV29-1; TRBD1 might be the D (5 bases). The CDR3 is 13 residues long. Trimming shortened V by 5 bases and J by 6 bases, and 17 bases separated the two germline ends. CDR1 is SQVTM and CDR2 is ANQGSEA in the germline V gene. The CDR3 spells CSVRWQGLAEQYF. CDR3 in DNA: TGCAGCGTTCGTTGGCAGGGATTAGCCGAGCAGTACTTC.

A few counts support this clonotype. This sequence joins TRBV9 and TRBJ2-5; unclear D gene. V was cut by 3 bases and J by 3 bases, with 15 bases left in between. Germline V gives CDR1 SGDLS, CDR2 YYNGEE. The CDR3 is 15 residues long. CDR3: CASSELGFGKETQYF. As DNA, the CDR3 is TGTGCCAGCAGCGAACTCGGCTTCGGCAAAGAGACCCAGTACTTC.

The rearrangement uses TRBV5-1 and TRBJ2-5, with 7 nucleotides matching TRBD2. The DNA end is more similar to TRBJ2-7, so the J call may be wrong. CDR1 SGHRS and CDR2 YFSETQ come from the germline V gene. The CDR3 has 15 residues. The CDR3 spells CASSLSAGVYYEQYF. The CDR3 DNA follows: TGCGCCAGCAGCTTGAGTGCGGGAGTTTACTACGAGCAGTACTTC.

This clonotype was seen more than once but under ten times. V is TRBV29-1 and J is TRBJ2-5, with 8 positions matching TRBD2. J was trimmed by 6 bases and V by 5 bases; bases with no gene match: 14. Germline CDR1 and CDR2: SQVTM and ANQGSEA. The CDR3 is 15 amino acids. CDR3 sequence reads: CSVTLRGGETKTQYF. In DNA form, the CDR3 reads TGCAGCGTTACCCTTCGGGGGGGAGAAACTAAGACCCAGTACTTC.

The chain couples TRBV28 to TRBJ2-5, with D perhaps given as TRBD1 or TRBD2 (5 bases each). The tail of the sequence fits TRBJ2-7 better, so the J call may be wrong. The CDR3 loop spans 15 amino acids. The germline V gene has CDR1 MDHEN and CDR2 SYDVKM. The CDR3 sequence: CASSRGTEASYEQYF. In nucleotides, the CDR3 is TGTGCCAGCAGTAGAGGGACGGAGGCTTCCTACGAGCAGTACTTC.

The gene calls are TRBV11-2 and TRBJ2-7, with TRBD2 as a possible D gene (6 bases). The germline V gene encodes CDR1 SGHAT and CDR2 FQNNGV. Trimming pared 1 base from V and 0 bases from J, leaving 10 bases between. The CDR3 has 15 amino acids. The CDR3 DNA reads TGTGCCAGCAGCTTAGGTCGGGGGAGCTCCTACGAGCAGTACTTC. Protein sequence: CASSLGRGSSYEQYF.

V gene TRBV20-1 combines with J gene TRBJ2-7, with 7 bases identical to TRBD1. The J segment lost 2 bases and the V segment lost 0 bases, leaving 10 bases of the junction unmatched. This CDR3 contains 16 residues. Looked up from germline, CDR1 is DFQATT and CDR2 is SNEGSKA (reference sequence). The CDR3 coding sequence is TGCAGTGCTAGAGATGTACAGGGGCCACAACCCTACGAGCAGTACTTC. It encodes CSARDVQGPQPYEQYF.

The rearrangement uses TRBV20-1 and TRBJ2-3; no definite D call. Germline-derived CDR1 and CDR2 are DFQATT and SNEGSKA (reference sequence). This CDR3 is 16 amino acids long. Trimming took off 0 bases at V and 4 bases at J, with 17 bases between the two ends. DNA for the CDR3: TGCAGTGCTAGAGACCCGCTGGGAATTCCATCAGATACGCAGTATTTT. This gives the protein CSARDPLGIPSDTQYF.

This clonotype was observed a handful of times. The CDR3 spells CASSPSRQGMRGNQPQHF. Written as DNA, the CDR3 is TGTGCCAGCAGTCCCTCGAGACAGGGAATGAGGGGCAATCAGCCCCAGCATTTT. V is TRBV28 and J is TRBJ1-5; the match to TRBD1 covers 7 bases. The ends lost 5 bases at V and 2 bases at J; junction bases unmatched: 15. CDR1 and CDR2 from the germline V gene are MDHEN and SYDVKM. This CDR3 has 18 amino acids.

The CDR3 DNA reads TGCGCCAGCAGCTCGACACTAGCGGGGGGACCCACAGATACGCAGTATTTT. Amino acids: CASSSTLAGGPTDTQYF. The chain combines TRBV5-1 with TRBJ2-3, with 12 bases fitting TRBD2. CDR3 length equals 17 residues. The junction had 7 bases not matched to a gene; V was cut back by 3 bases and J by 2 bases. Per the germline V gene, CDR1 is SGHRS and CDR2 is YFSETQ.

The CDR3 loop is CASSFVLHEQYF. The DNA of the CDR3 is TGTGCCAGCAGTTTTGTGCTCCACGAGCAGTACTTC. The V gene is TRBV12-3 or TRBV12-4, the J gene TRBJ2-7; D is undetermined. The V gene lost 3 bases and the J gene lost 5 bases, with 8 bases spanning the gap. This CDR3 spans 12 amino acids.

The rearrangement uses TRBV28 and TRBJ2-3, with TRBD1 matching over 7 bases. J gave up 3 bases and V 8 bases, and 11 bases lay outside the gene matches. Germline values: CDR1 MDHEN, CDR2 SYDVKM. The CDR3 totals 15 residues. CDR3 region: CASLLSGTATDTQYF. The CDR3, as DNA: TGTGCCAGCTTACTCTCCGGGACAGCGACAGATACGCAGTATTTT. Based on the CDR3 plus reference TRBV28 and TRBJ2-3, the full variable domain is DVKVTQSSRYLVKRTGEKVFLECVQDMDHENMFWYRQDPGLGLRLIYFSYDVKMKEKGDIPEGYSVSREKKERFSLILESASTNQTSMYLCASLLSGTATDTQYFGPGTRLTVL.

This clonotype occurred a few times. The CDR3 nucleotides are TGCAGTGCTAGAGTCCCTAGCGGGAGTGGAGAGACCCAGTACTTC. Protein: CSARVPSGSGETQYF. The chain employs TRBV20-1 and TRBJ2-5; 10 positions agree with TRBD2. V lost 1 base to trimming and J lost 4 bases; unmatched junction nucleotides: 6. CDR3 size: 15 residues. The germline V gene encodes CDR1 DFQATT and CDR2 SNEGSKA (reference sequence).

The table lists this clonotype with a few counts. The chain couples TRBV12-3 or TRBV12-4 to TRBJ1-4, with TRBD1 identical over 9 bases. The ends lost 5 bases at V and 8 bases at J; junction bases unmatched: 9. The CDR3 runs 15 residues. CDR3 sequence: CASSPGTGSVEKLFF. The CDR3 nucleotides read TGTGCCAGCAGTCCCGGGACAGGGTCGGTCGAAAAACTGTTTTTT.

This clonotype was observed once. V is TRBV4-3 and J is TRBJ2-1; D gene uncertain. Per germline, CDR1 LGHNA and CDR2 YSLEER. V dropped 5 bases and J dropped 5 bases, with 10 bases sitting between them. The CDR3 has 13 amino acids. The CDR3 here is CASSVTKHNEQFF. Here the CDR3 DNA reads TGCGCCAGCAGCGTCACTAAACACAATGAGCAGTTCTTC.

This clonotype was seen only a few times. V and J are TRBV29-1 and TRBJ2-7, with 10 positions matching TRBD2. The CDR3 runs to 15 residues. V lost 1 base and J lost 2; bases outside the gene matches: 5. Germline V lookup: CDR1 SQVTM, CDR2 ANQGSEA. The CDR3 loop is CSVEATSGPPYEQYF. The CDR3 DNA is TGCAGCGTTGAAGCGACTAGCGGGCCTCCCTACGAGCAGTACTTC.

V gene TRBV6-2 or TRBV6-3 combines with J gene TRBJ2-1, with 11 bases identical to TRBD2. There are 14 residues in the CDR3. Unmatched junction bases numbered 8, after V lost 6 bases and J lost 10 bases. Germline V gene lookup returns CDR1 MNHEY and CDR2 SVGEGT. This chain's CDR3 is CASRALAGALEQFF. For the CDR3, the DNA is TGTGCCAGCAGAGCACTAGCGGGGGCCTTGGAGCAGTTCTTC.

The sample holds a few counts of this clonotype. V gene TRBV14 combines with J gene TRBJ2-7, with 10 bases that match TRBD2. Germline V gene data show CDR1 as SGHDN and CDR2 as FVKESK. The V gene end was trimmed by 10 bases and the J gene end by 1 base; junction bases not matched to a gene: 4. This CDR3 is built from 13 residues. The CDR3 bases are TGTGCCACCAGGACTAGCGGATCCTACGAGCAGTACTTC. Protein: CATRTSGSYEQYF.

This clonotype was found many times. V is TRBV7-2 and J is TRBJ2-5, with 10 bases identical to TRBD1. The J call may be incorrect, as the DNA end agrees better with TRBJ2-7. Germline V CDR1 and CDR2: SGHTA, FQGNSA. The CDR3 runs to 15 residues. This CDR3 is CASSLGQGATYEQYF. For the CDR3, the DNA is TGTGCCAGCAGCTTAGGACAGGGGGCCACCTACGAGCAGTACTTC.

This clonotype was recorded at least ten times. This chain uses TRBV11-2 with TRBJ2-1; 8 nucleotides line up with TRBD1. V shed 5 bases, J shed 10 bases, and the junction held 7 bases outside the gene matches. In germline, CDR1 is SGHAT, CDR2 FQNNGV. This CDR3 region has 13 residues. The CDR3: CASSPPRDREQFF. CDR3 nucleotide sequence: TGTGCCAGCAGCCCACCTCGGGACAGGGAGCAGTTCTTC. Full variable domain (outside the CDR3, taken from reference TRBV11-2 and TRBJ2-1): EAGVAQSPRYKIIEKRQSVAFWCNPISGHATLYWYQQILGQGPKLLIQFQNNGVVDDSQLPKDRFSAERLKGVDSTLKIQPAKLEDSAVYLCASSPPRDREQFFGPGTRLTVL.

This clonotype occurred a few times. A read error may explain this, as a much larger clone is one base away. V is TRBV20-1 and J is TRBJ2-5, with 11 positions matching TRBD1. CDR1 is DFQATT and CDR2 is SNEGSKA in the germline V gene (reference sequence). V gave up 6 bases and J gave up 9 bases; unmatched junction bases: 9. The CDR3 totals 13 residues. For the CDR3, the DNA is TGCAGTGCCGGGACAGGGGGAGGGGAGGCCCAGTACTTC. Amino acid sequence: CSAGTGGGEAQYF.